The clone carrying this T cell receptor (beta chain) was counted many times. The antigen is not known. RNA transcripts yielded amplified TCR beta CDR3 regions. The primer set for the first-round RT-PCR of the TCR CDR3 was HTBI. TCRdb redid the calling of the multiplex PCR reads with MiXCR, one entry per CDR3 protein. The sample shows hundreds of thousands of distinct CDR3 sequences, 14% to 15% of them seen only once. Trimming removed 1 base from V and 4 bases from J; junction bases left unmatched: 5. This CDR3 spans 16 amino acids. Germline V CDR1 and CDR2: LGHDT, YNNKEL (reference sequence). The data originate from a study of T cells in Graves' hyperthyroidism and ophthalmopathy. Findings and caveats of the study: Ophthalmopathy was model-predicted a median around seven months pre-onset.

The sample was blood. The sequence derives from a man younger than 35 with Graves' ophthalmopathy. The chain uses TRBV3-1 and TRBJ2-1; 9 positions agree with TRBD2. The DNA of the CDR3 is TGTGCCAGCAGCCAAGTCGCGGGGGGGCTGTACAATGAGCAGTTCTTC. It yields the protein CASSQVAGGLYNEQFF.